These 3 T cell receptor beta chains originate from one sample sequenced in a study of blood T cell repertoires in COVID-19. The data were produced by immunoSEQ multiplex PCR, yet TCRdb's version contains in-frame clones alone and is incomplete. The data show tens of thousands of clones, 65% to 85% seen once. Sequencing used PBMCs or T cells enriched from blood (not recorded which). These receptor sequences come from a woman between 40 and 55 years old with acute COVID-19.

This clone is a singleton in its sample. The chain couples TRBV11-2 to TRBJ1-1, with a tentative D call TRBD1 (6 bases). V was cut by 3 bases and J by 7 bases, with 18 bases left in between. The CDR3 sequence is 15 residues long. The V gene's germline CDR1 is SGHAT and CDR2 FQNNGV. CDR3 coding DNA: TGTGCCAGCAGCTTGGAGGTACAGGGTAAAGTTGAAGCTTTCTTT. This codes for CASSLEVQGKVEAFF. The full variable domain, its missing parts supplied by reference TRBV11-2 and TRBJ1-1, is EAGVAQSPRYKIIEKRQSVAFWCNPISGHATLYWYQQILGQGPKLLIQFQNNGVVDDSQLPKDRFSAERLKGVDSTLKIQPAKLEDSAVYLCASSLEVQGKVEAFFGQGTRLTVV.

This CDR3 reads CASSQAGTNEKLFF. The CDR3 bases are TGTGCCAGCAGCCAAGCAGGGACTAATGAAAAACTGTTTTTT. This chain uses TRBV9 with TRBJ1-4; D is perhaps TRBD1 (5 bases). V was shortened by 4 bases and J by 2 bases, with 9 bases between the two germline ends. The length of the CDR3 is 14 residues. Germline-derived CDR1 and CDR2 are SGDLS and YYNGEE.

Here the CDR3 DNA reads TGTGCCAGCAGCTCGGGACAGGGTACCACTGAAGCTTTCTTT. Amino acids: CASSSGQGTTEAFF. The chain joins TRBV6-5 to TRBJ1-1, with 9 bases fitting TRBD1. This CDR3 has 14 amino acids. Germline loops: CDR1 MNHEY, CDR2 SVGAGI. The V and J ends lost 6 bases and 4 bases, in that order; junction bases with no gene match: 6.